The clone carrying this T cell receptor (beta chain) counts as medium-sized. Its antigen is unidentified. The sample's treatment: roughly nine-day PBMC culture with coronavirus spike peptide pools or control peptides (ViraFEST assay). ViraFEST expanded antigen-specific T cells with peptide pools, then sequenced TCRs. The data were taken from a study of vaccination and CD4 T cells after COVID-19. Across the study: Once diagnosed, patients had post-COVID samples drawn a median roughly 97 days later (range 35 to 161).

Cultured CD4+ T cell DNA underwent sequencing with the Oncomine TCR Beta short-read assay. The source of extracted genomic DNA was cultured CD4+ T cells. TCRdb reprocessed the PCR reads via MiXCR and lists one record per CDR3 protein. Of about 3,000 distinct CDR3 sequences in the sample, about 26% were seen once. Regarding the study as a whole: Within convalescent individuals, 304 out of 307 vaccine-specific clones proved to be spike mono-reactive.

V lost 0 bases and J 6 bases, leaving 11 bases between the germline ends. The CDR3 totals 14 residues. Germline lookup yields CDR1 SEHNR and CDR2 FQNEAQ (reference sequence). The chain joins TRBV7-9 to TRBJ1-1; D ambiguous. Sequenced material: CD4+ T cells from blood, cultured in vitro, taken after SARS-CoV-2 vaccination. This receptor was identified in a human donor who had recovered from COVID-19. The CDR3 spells CASSLATPYSEAFF. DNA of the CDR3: TGTGCCAGCAGCTTAGCGACGCCGTACTCTGAAGCTTTCTTT. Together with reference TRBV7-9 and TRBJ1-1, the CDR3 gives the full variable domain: DTGVSQNPRHKITKRGQNVTFRCDPISEHNRLYWYRQTLGQGPEFLTYFQNEAQLEKSRLLSDRFSAERPKGSFSTLEIQRTEQGDSAMYLCASSLATPYSEAFFGQGTRLTVV.